This T cell receptor (beta chain) emerged from a study of HIV-infected children after antiretroviral therapy interruption. Study information: Four children interrupted treatment; four stayed on continuous treatment. Interruption-arm samples span weeks 0, 12, interruption end (24 or 48), and about 3 years post-study.

Treatment defined: PENTA 11 planned treatment interruption arm or continuous ART arm. At least 24 weeks of at least three-drug ART, in children 2 to 15 years. The TCR library was built from RNA with a 3' RACE protocol and unique molecular identifiers. TCRdb called the 3' RACE reads again in MiXCR, with one record for every CDR3 protein. The data contain approximately 95,000 distinct CDR3 sequences, about 6.9% of them seen just once; the ten biggest clones take up roughly 1%. This CDR3 has 14 residues. The junction had 4 bases not matched to a gene; V was cut back by 2 bases and J by 3 bases. Per germline, CDR1 MNHEY and CDR2 SVGEGT.

Specimen: CD45RA+ CD4+ T cells from PBMCs, pooled from several time points, collected from a donor given antiretroviral therapy, either interrupted or continuous. The subset here: naive CD4+ CD45RA+ CD45RO- T cells. The V call is TRBV6-2 or TRBV6-3, the J call TRBJ2-7; 7 bases match TRBD1. This TCR derives from a pool of human donors with HIV. The DNA of the CDR3 is TGTGCCAGCAGTTACGGGACAGAGCTCTACGAGCAGTACTTC. This gives the protein CASSYGTELYEQYF.